This T cell receptor (beta chain) was recorded in a study of tumor-infiltrating lymphocytes in oesophageal squamous cell carcinoma. The V segment lost 2 bases and the J segment 0 bases; nucleotides outside the gene matches: 3. The CDR3 consists of 17 residues. Looked up from germline, CDR1 is LGHNT and CDR2 is FRNRAP. TCRdb re-derived calls from the PCR reads in MiXCR, one entry per CDR3 protein. The sample includes some 22,000 distinct CDR3 sequences, about 35% seen only once; the top ten take 12%. This clonotype was found a few times. Specimen: esophageal tumor tissue. The chain is built from TRBV12-5 and TRBJ2-6, with 8 bases fitting TRBD1. The receptor's source is a male donor with esophageal squamous cell carcinoma. CDR3 sequence reads: CASGLSGGNSGANVLTF. CDR3 DNA: TGTGCTAGTGGTTTGTCAGGGGGCAACTCTGGGGCCAACGTCCTGACTTTC.